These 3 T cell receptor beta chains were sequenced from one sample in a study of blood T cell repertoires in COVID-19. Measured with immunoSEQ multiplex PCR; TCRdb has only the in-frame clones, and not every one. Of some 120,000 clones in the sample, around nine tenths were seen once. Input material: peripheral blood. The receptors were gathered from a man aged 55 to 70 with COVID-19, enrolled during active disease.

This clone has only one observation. The chain's CDR3 is CASSLGLAGKGGNEQFF. CDR3 bases: TGTGCCAGCAGCTTGGGACTAGCGGGTAAGGGCGGCAATGAGCAGTTCTTC. The rearrangement links TRBV5-5 to TRBJ2-1; TRBD2 aligns across 10 bases. V gave up 0 bases and J gave up 6 bases; unmatched junction bases: 9. There are 17 residues in the CDR3. Germline V gene sequence: CDR1 SGHKS, CDR2 YYEKEE (reference sequence).

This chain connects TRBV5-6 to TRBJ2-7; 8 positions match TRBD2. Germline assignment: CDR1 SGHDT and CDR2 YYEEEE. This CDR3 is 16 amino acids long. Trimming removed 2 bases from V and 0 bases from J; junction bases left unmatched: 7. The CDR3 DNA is TGTGCCAGCAGCTTAGAACTAGCGGCTAGCTCCTACGAGCAGTACTTC. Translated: CASSLELAASSYEQYF.

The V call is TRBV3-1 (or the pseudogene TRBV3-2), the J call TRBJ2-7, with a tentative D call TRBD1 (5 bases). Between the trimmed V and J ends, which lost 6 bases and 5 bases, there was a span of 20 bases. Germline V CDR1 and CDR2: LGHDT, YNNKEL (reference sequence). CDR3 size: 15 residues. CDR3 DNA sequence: TGTGCCAGCAGTCAGGCCAAGATAAGGGGCCACGAGCAGTACTTC. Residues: CASSQAKIRGHEQYF.